This TCR beta chain was documented in a study of identical twins. V dropped 5 bases and J dropped 6 bases, with 16 bases sitting between them. This CDR3 region has 14 residues. Germline V lookup: CDR1 SEHNR, CDR2 FQNEAQ (reference sequence). TCRdb reprocessed the 5' RACE reads with MiXCR, giving one entry per CDR3 protein. This table holds 600,000 to 700,000 distinct CDR3 sequences, about 20% found once. This sample was also put to use in a study of T cells expressing NK-cell markers.

Sequencing was performed on PBMCs. This clonotype was obtained from a woman aged 18-29 years in good health. The rearrangement joins TRBV7-9 to TRBJ1-1; D gene uncertain. CDR3 protein: CASSQISRGPEAFF. As DNA, the CDR3 is TGTGCCAGCAGCCAAATATCGCGTGGACCTGAAGCTTTCTTT.